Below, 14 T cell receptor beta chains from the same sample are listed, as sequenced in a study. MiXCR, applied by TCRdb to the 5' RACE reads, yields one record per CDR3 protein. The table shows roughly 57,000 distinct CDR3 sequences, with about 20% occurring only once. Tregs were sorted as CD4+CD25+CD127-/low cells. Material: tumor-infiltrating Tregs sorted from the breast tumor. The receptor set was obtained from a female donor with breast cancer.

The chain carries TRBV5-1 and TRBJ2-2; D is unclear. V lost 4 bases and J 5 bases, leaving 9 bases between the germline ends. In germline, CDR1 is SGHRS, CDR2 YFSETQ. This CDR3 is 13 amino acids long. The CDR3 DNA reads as TGCGCCAGCAGCCTAGACCCTACCGGGGAGCTGTTTTTT. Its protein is CASSLDPTGELFF.

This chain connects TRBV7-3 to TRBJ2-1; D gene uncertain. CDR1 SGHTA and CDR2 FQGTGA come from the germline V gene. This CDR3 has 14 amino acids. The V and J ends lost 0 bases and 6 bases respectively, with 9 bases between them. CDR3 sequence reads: CASSLTWQANEQFF. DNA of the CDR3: TGTGCCAGCAGCTTAACGTGGCAGGCCAATGAGCAGTTCTTC.

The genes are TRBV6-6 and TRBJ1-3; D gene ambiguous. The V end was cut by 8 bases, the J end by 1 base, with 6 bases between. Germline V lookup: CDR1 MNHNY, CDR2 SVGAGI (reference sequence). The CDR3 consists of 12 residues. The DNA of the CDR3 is TGTGCCAGCGGCCCATCTGGAAACACCATATATTTT. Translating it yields CASGPSGNTIYF.

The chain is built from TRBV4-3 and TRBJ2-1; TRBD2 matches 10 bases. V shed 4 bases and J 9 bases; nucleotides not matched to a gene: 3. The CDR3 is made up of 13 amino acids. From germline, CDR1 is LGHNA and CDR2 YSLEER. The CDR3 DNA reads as TGCGCCAGCAGCCCTAGCGGGAGAAGTGAGCAGTTCTTC. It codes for CASSPSGRSEQFF.

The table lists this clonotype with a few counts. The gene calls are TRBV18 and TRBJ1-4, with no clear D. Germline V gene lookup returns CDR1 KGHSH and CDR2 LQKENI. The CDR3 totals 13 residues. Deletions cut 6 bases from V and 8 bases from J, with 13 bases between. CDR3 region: CASSNYGDEKLFF. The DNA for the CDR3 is TGTGCCAGCTCTAATTACGGTGACGAAAAACTGTTTTTT.

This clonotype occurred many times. The DNA for the CDR3 is TGTGCCAGCAGCTTTTCCCTAGCGGGGCACGAGCAGTACTTC. Translated: CASSFSLAGHEQYF. This chain joins TRBV7-2 and TRBJ2-7, with TRBD2 matching over 9 bases. V lost 3 bases to trimming and J lost 5 bases; unmatched junction nucleotides: 5. CDR1 and CDR2 (germline): SGHTA, FQGNSA. The CDR3 has 14 residues.

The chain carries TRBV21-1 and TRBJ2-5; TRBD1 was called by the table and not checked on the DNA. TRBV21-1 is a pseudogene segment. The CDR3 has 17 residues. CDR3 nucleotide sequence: TGTGCCAGCAGCACCGGGGGGAAGGAGAGGTCCCAAGAGACCCAGTACTTC. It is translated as CASSTGGKERSQETQYF.

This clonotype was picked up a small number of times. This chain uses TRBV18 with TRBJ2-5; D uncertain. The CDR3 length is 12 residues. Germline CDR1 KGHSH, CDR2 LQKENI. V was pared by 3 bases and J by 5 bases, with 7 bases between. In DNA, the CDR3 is TGTGCCAGCTCACCGGTCCGGGAGACCCAGTACTTC. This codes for CASSPVRETQYF.

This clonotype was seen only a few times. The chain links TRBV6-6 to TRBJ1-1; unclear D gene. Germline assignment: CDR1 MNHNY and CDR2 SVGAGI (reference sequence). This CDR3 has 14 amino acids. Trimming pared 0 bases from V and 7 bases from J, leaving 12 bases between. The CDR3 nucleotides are TGTGCCAGCAGTTACTCGATTGCGAGGAATGAAGCTTTCTTT. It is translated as CASSYSIARNEAFF.

The CDR3 nucleotides are TGTGCCAGCAGCCGGACACTACGCGGCGGGGGCGGCGGGGAGCTGTTTTTT. Its translation is CASSRTLRGGGGGELFF. The rearrangement links TRBV3-1 to TRBJ2-2, with D possibly TRBD2 on 7 matching bases. Germline CDR1 is LGHDT and CDR2 is YNNKEL (reference sequence). This CDR3 comprises 17 residues. The germline V and J ends were trimmed by 4 bases and 7 bases, with 22 bases remaining between them.

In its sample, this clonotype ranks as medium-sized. The CDR3 spells CSARRKRLPVTQYF. For the CDR3, the DNA is TGCAGTGCTCGGCGCAAGCGCCTACCCGTTACGCAGTATTTT. V and J are TRBV20-1 and TRBJ2-3; D not certain. Germline CDR1 DFQATT, CDR2 SNEGSKA (reference sequence). The CDR3 is 14 amino acids. Trimming removed 5 bases at V and 8 bases at J, with 20 bases between.

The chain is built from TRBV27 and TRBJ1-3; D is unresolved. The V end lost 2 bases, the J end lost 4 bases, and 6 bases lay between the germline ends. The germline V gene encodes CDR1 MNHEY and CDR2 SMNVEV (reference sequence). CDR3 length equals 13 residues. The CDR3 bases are TGTGCCAGCAGTTTAGCCTTCGGAAACACCATATATTTT. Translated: CASSLAFGNTIYF.

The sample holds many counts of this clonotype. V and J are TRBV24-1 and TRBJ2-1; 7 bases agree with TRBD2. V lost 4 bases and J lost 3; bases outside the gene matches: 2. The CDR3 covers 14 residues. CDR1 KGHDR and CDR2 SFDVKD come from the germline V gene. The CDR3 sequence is CATSESGDYNEQFF. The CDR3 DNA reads TGTGCCACCAGTGAGAGCGGGGACTACAATGAGCAGTTCTTC.

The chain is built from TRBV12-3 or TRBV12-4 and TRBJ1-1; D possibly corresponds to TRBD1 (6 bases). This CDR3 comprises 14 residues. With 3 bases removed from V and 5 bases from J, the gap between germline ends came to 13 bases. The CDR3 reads CASSLRTVGTEAFF. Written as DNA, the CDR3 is TGTGCCAGCAGTTTGAGGACAGTGGGGACTGAAGCTTTCTTT.